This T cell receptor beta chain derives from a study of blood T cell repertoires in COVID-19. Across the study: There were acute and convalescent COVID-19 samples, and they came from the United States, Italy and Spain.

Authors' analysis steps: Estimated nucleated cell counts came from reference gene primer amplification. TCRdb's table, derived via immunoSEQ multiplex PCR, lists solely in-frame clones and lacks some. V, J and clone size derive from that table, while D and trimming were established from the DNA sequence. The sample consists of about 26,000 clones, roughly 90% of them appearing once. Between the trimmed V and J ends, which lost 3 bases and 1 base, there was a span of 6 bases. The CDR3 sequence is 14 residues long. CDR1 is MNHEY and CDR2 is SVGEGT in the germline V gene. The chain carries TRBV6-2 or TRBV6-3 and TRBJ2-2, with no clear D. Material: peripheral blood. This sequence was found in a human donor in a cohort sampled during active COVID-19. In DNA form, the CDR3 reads TGTGCCAGCAGTTATCTTAGGAACACCGGGGAGCTGTTTTTT. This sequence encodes CASSYLRNTGELFF.